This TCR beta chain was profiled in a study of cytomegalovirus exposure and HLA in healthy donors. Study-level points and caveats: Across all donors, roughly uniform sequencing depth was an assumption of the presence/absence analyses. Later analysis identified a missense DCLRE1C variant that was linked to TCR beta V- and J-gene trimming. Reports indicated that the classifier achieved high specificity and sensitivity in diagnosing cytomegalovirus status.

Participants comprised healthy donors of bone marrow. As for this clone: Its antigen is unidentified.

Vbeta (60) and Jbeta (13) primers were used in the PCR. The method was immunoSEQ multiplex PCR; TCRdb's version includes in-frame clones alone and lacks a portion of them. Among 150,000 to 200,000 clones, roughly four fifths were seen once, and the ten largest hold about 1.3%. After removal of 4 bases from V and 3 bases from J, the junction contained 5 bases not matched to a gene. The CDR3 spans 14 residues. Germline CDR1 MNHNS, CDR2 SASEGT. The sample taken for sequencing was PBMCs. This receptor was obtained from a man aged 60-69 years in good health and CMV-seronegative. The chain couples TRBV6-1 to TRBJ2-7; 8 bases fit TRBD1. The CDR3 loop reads CASSGSQGVYEQYF. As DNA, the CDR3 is TGTGCCAGCAGTGGGTCACAGGGGGTCTACGAGCAGTACTTC.